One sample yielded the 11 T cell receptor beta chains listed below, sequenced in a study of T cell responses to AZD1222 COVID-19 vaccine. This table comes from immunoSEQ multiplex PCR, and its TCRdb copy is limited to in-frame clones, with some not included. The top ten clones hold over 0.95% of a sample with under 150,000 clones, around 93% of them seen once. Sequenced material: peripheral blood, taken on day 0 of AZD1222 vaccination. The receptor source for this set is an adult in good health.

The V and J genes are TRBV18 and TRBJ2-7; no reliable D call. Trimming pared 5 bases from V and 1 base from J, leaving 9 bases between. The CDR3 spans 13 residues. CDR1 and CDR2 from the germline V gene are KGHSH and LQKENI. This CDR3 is CASSGRNSYEQYF. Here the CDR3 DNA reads TGTGCCAGCTCAGGCAGGAATTCCTACGAGCAGTACTTC.

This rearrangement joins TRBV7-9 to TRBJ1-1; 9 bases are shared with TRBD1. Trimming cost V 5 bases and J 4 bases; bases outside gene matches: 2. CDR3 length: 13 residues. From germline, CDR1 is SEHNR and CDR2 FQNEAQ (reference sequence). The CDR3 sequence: CASSRDRATEAFF. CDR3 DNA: TGTGCCAGCAGCCGGGACAGGGCCACTGAAGCTTTCTTT.

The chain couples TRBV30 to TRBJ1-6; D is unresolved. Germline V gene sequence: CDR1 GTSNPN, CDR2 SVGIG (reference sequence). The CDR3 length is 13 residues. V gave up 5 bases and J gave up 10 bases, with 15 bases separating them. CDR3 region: CAWDSLFNSPLHF. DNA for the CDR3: TGTGCCTGGGATAGCCTCTTTAACTCACCCCTCCACTTT.

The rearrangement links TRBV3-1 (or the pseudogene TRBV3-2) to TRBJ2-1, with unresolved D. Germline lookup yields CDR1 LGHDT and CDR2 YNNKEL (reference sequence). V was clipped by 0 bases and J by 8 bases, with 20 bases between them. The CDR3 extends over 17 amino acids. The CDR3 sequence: CASSQDYDRLGGDEQFF. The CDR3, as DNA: TGTGCCAGCAGCCAAGATTACGACCGCCTAGGCGGCGATGAGCAGTTCTTC.

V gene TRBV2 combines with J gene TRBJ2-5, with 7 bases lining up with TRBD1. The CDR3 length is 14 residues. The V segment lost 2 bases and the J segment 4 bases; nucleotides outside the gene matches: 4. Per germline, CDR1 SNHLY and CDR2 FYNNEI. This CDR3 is CASSEYRGGETQYF. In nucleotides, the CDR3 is TGTGCCAGCAGTGAATACAGGGGCGGAGAGACCCAGTACTTC.

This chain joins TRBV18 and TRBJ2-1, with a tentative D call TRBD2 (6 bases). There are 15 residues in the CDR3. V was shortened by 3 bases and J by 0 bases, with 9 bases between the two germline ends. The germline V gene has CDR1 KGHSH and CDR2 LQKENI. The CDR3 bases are TGTGCCAGCTCACCGGGACTGAGCTCCTACAATGAGCAGTTCTTC. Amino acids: CASSPGLSSYNEQFF.

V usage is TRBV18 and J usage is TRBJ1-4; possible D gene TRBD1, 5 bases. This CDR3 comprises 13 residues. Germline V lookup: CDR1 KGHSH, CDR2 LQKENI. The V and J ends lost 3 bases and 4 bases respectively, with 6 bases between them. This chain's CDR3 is CASSPDSNEKLFF. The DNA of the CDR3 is TGTGCCAGCTCACCTGACAGTAATGAAAAACTGTTTTTT.

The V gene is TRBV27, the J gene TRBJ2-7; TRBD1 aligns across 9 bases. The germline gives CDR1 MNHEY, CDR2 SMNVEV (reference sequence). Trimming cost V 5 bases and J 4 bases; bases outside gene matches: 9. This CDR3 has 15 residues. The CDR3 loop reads CASSPGQGITYEQYF. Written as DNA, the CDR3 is TGTGCCAGCAGTCCGGGACAGGGCATTACGTACGAGCAGTACTTC.

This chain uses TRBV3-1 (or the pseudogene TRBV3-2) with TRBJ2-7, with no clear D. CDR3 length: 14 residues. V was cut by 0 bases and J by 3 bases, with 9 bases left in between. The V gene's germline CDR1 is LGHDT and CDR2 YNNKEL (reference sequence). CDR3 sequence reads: CASSQEQFHYEQYF. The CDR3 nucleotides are TGTGCCAGCAGCCAAGAACAGTTTCACTACGAGCAGTACTTC.

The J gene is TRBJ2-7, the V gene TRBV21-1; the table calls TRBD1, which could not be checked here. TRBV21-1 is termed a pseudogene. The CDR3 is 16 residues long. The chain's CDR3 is CASSKLCTGQLYEQYF. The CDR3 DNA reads TGTGCCAGCAGCAAACTTTGTACGGGACAGCTCTACGAGCAGTACTTC.

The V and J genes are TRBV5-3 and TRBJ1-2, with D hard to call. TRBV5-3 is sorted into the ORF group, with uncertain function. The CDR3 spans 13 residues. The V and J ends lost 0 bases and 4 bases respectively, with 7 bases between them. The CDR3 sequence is CARSLAQFYGYTF. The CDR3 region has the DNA TGTGCCAGAAGCTTGGCACAGTTCTATGGCTACACCTTC.